This TCR beta chain was identified in a study of shared clonotypes between healthy human individuals. Looking at the study overall: Two women and a few men aged 18 to 49 served as donors. Whole-study findings and limits: A reduction in generation probabilities was seen for non-shared clonotypes relative to those shared by all four donors.

Germline V gene data show CDR1 as LNHDA and CDR2 as SQIVND (reference sequence). The CDR3 is 15 amino acids. V shed 5 bases and J 7 bases; nucleotides not matched to a gene: 9. On this clone: What it binds is unknown.

Here immunoSEQ multiplex PCR was the method, and the copy in TCRdb shows in-frame clones only, minus some. The sample contains about 640,000 clones, more than 70% of which appear only once. The V call is TRBV19, the J call TRBJ1-5; 9 bases are shared with TRBD1. The sequence came from a woman in her thirties in good health. Input material: memory CD4+ T cells sorted from blood. Subset meaning: CD45RA-negative fraction. CDR3 sequence (DNA): TGTGCCAGTAGTGCCGGGACAGGGATTGGACAGCCCCAGCATTTT. Translated: CASSAGTGIGQPQHF.